Listed here is a single T cell receptor beta chain. Its specificity is not known. The CDR3 has 16 amino acids. V lost 1 base and J lost 2; bases outside the gene matches: 4. Per germline, CDR1 SGHRS and CDR2 YFSETQ. These data are taken from a study of identical twins. Study-wide points: Within twin pairs, the out-of-frame alpha sequences they shared showed excess low generation probability. Modelling approaches yielded underestimates of out-of-frame TCR alpha sharing between monozygotic twins.

TCRdb called the 5' RACE reads again in MiXCR, with one record for every CDR3 protein. The sample yields about 470,000 distinct CDR3 sequences, roughly 24% seen once. These data were also reused for a study on T cells expressing NK-cell markers. That work contributes: Of eight sequenced donors, seven were HCMV-seropositive and one HCMV-seronegative.

The origin of this receptor is a woman younger than 30 in good health. The chain combines TRBV5-1 with TRBJ2-3; 10 nucleotides line up with TRBD2. What was sequenced was CD4+ T cells sorted from blood. The CDR3 spells CASSLILAGDTDTQYF. In DNA form, the CDR3 reads TGCGCCAGCAGCTTGATCCTAGCGGGGGACACAGATACGCAGTATTTT.